One sample yielded the 25 T cell receptor beta chains listed below, sequenced in a study of blood T cells in healthy people across ages (dated by TCRdb to between 2015 and 2016). The library relied on 5' RACE. Instrument used: Illumina HiSeq 2500. A second about 7 to 11 cycle PCR used a sample-barcoded 5' primer and a J-beta primer mix. Clones were called with MiXCR by TCRdb after fastp trimmed the public reads at Q25, and only in-frame beta chains were retained. For every CDR3 protein sequence, its rows merge into one entry that carries the most common genes and DNA. This sample comprises about 1,500,000 distinct CDR3 sequences, 28% of them detected only once. The top ten clones comprise roughly 8.2% of the sample. The material sequenced was blood. These receptors were obtained from a woman in her twenties or thirties in good health.

This clonotype came up many times. The rearrangement uses TRBV15 and TRBJ2-5, with TRBD1 identical over 9 bases. This CDR3 comprises 14 residues. After removal of 5 bases from V and 5 bases from J, the junction contained 6 bases not matched to a gene. Germline V gene lookup returns CDR1 LNHNV and CDR2 YYDKDF (reference sequence). This CDR3 is CATSVWTGEETQYF. DNA for the CDR3: TGTGCCACCAGCGTCTGGACAGGGGAGGAGACCCAGTACTTC.

This clonotype was recorded at least ten times. This chain links TRBV7-9 with TRBJ2-1; the D gene is possibly TRBD2 (5 bases). The CDR3 extends over 15 amino acids. The V and J ends lost 5 bases and 8 bases respectively, with 19 bases between them. CDR1 is SEHNR, CDR2 FQNEAQ, per germline (reference sequence). The CDR3 DNA sequence: TGTGCCAGCAGCATCTTGGCGGGTGCCCCCCATGAGCAGTTCTTC. It codes for CASSILAGAPHEQFF.

A single count supports this clonotype. V gene TRBV5-1 combines with J gene TRBJ2-2; no firm D call. Germline V gives CDR1 SGHRS, CDR2 YFSETQ. Trimming removed 2 bases from V and 2 bases from J, with 10 bases in between. The CDR3 is made up of 15 amino acids. CDR3 bases: TGCGCCAGCAGCTTCCACATTATCAACACCGGGGAGCTGTTTTTT. This translates into CASSFHIINTGELFF. Full variable domain (missing parts from reference TRBV5-1 and TRBJ2-2): KAGVTQTPRYLIKTRGQQVTLSCSPISGHRSVSWYQQTPGQGLQFLFEYFSETQRNKGNFPGRFSGRQFSNSRSEMNVSTLELGDSALYLCASSFHIINTGELFFGEGSRLTVL.

The chain joins TRBV29-1 to TRBJ2-1, with 9 bases fitting TRBD2. The CDR3 runs to 16 residues. The V gene's germline CDR1 is SQVTM and CDR2 ANQGSEA. Germline trimming cut 8 bases from V and 4 bases from J; bases unmatched to any gene: 15. This chain's CDR3 is CSFSPEGLAGYNEQFF. The CDR3 DNA is TGCAGCTTCTCACCCGAGGGGCTAGCGGGATACAATGAGCAGTTCTTC.

A few counts support this clonotype. The gene calls are TRBV10-3 and TRBJ2-7; D is perhaps TRBD2 (6 bases). The germline CDR1 and CDR2 sequences are ENHRY and SYGVKD. Trimming removed 4 bases from V and 7 bases from J, with 20 bases in between. The CDR3 sequence is 15 residues long. In DNA, the CDR3 is TGTGCCATCAGTGGGCTTAGCGGAGTAGGAAATGAGCAGTACTTC. Its protein is CAISGLSGVGNEQYF.

The chain has TRBV20-1 and TRBJ2-1, with 9 nucleotides matching TRBD2. Germline CDR1 and CDR2: DFQATT and SNEGSKA (reference sequence). The CDR3 is 14 amino acids. V lost 6 bases, J lost 3 bases, and 6 bases stayed unmatched. The DNA of the CDR3 is TGCAGTGCCATAGCGGGGGTCCACTACAATGAGCAGTTCTTC. This codes for CSAIAGVHYNEQFF.

The chain combines TRBV2 with TRBJ1-2; 8 bases match TRBD1. V lost 4 bases, J lost 4 bases, and 5 bases stayed unmatched. This CDR3 has 14 residues. Germline loops: CDR1 SNHLY, CDR2 FYNNEI. The DNA for the CDR3 is TGTGCCAGCAGTGGACAGGGGTTGGTCTATGGCTACACCTTC. Translating gives CASSGQGLVYGYTF.

This clonotype was detected a few times. V and J are TRBV5-1 and TRBJ1-1; tentative D call: TRBD1 (5 bases). The CDR3 is 14 amino acids. Trimming left V 0 bases short and J 7 bases short, with 13 bases between. Looked up from germline, CDR1 is SGHRS and CDR2 is YFSETQ. The CDR3 DNA reads as TGCGCCAGCAGCTTGGACGGGGGAAGGGGTGAAGCTTTCTTT. This gives the protein CASSLDGGRGEAFF.

A word on this clonotype: Just one base apart from a much larger clone, this may be a read error. The V and J genes are TRBV6-6 and TRBJ2-2, with 9 nucleotides matching TRBD1. This CDR3 spans 15 amino acids. Germline-derived CDR1 and CDR2 are MNHNY and SVGAGI (reference sequence). CDR3 region: CANSFGQGSTGELFF. The CDR3 DNA sequence: TGTGCCAACAGTTTCGGACAGGGGTCCACCGGGGAGCTGTTTTTT.

The V gene is TRBV3-1, the J gene TRBJ2-1; 12 bases are shared with TRBD2. This CDR3 has 12 residues. Germline values: CDR1 LGHDT, CDR2 YNNKEL (reference sequence). V lost 6 bases and J lost 15; bases outside the gene matches: 6. CDR3: CASRKTSGGAFF. DNA for the CDR3: TGTGCCAGCAGAAAGACTAGCGGGGGCGCGTTCTTC.

In its sample, this clonotype was seen many times. V usage is TRBV15 and J usage is TRBJ2-5; maybe TRBD2 (6 bases). There are 13 residues in the CDR3. In germline, CDR1 is LNHNV, CDR2 YYDKDF (reference sequence). V was clipped by 6 bases and J by 5 bases, with 13 bases between them. CDR3: CATSSGLGETQYF. CDR3 nucleotide sequence: TGTGCCACCAGTTCGGGACTGGGGGAGACCCAGTACTTC.

The genes are TRBV6-5 and TRBJ1-2; possible D gene TRBD1, 5 bases. Germline V gene sequence: CDR1 MNHEY, CDR2 SVGAGI. Trimming stripped 11 bases from V and 0 bases from J, with 13 bases between. The CDR3 sequence is 13 residues long. Written as DNA, the CDR3 is TGTGCCGGCACCAAGACAGCTAACTATGGCTACACCTTC. This codes for CAGTKTANYGYTF.

This sequence joins TRBV2 and TRBJ1-2; TRBD1 aligns across 9 bases. This CDR3 comprises 16 residues. Germline V CDR1 and CDR2: SNHLY, FYNNEI. V shed 0 bases, J shed 6 bases, and the junction held 8 bases outside the gene matches. The DNA of the CDR3 is TGTGCCAGCAGTGAAGCGTTAGGGACAGGGTATGATGGCTACACCTTC. Translation gives CASSEALGTGYDGYTF.

The chain has TRBV20-1 and TRBJ2-3, with 13 bases fitting TRBD2. This CDR3 has 18 amino acids. CDR1 DFQATT and CDR2 SNEGSKA come from the germline V gene (reference sequence). V shed 3 bases, J shed 5 bases, and the junction held 14 bases outside the gene matches. CDR3 amino acids: CSARTGTSGTQGGDTQYF. The CDR3 nucleotides read TGCAGTGCTAGGACCGGGACTAGCGGGACCCAGGGTGGAGATACGCAGTATTTT.

This clonotype was seen more than once but under ten times. This chain connects TRBV4-3 to TRBJ2-3, with 12 bases fitting TRBD2. In germline, CDR1 is LGHNA, CDR2 YSLEER. V gave up 0 bases and J gave up 1 base; unmatched junction bases: 2. The CDR3 covers 17 residues. The CDR3, as DNA: TGCGCCAGCAGCCAAGAACCTAGCGGGAGGGGCACAGATACGCAGTATTTT. Amino acid sequence: CASSQEPSGRGTDTQYF.

In this sample, this clonotype turned up many times. The V call is TRBV3-1, the J call TRBJ2-7; 16 bases line up with TRBD2. The length of the CDR3 is 18 residues. In germline, CDR1 is LGHDT, CDR2 YNNKEL (reference sequence). V was pared by 4 bases and J by 5 bases, with 11 bases of the junction left unmatched. The chain's CDR3 is CASSPVPGLAGGPDEQYF. The CDR3 nucleotides read TGTGCCAGCAGCCCTGTCCCGGGACTAGCGGGAGGGCCTGACGAGCAGTACTTC.

The genes are TRBV6-1 and TRBJ2-1, with 7 bases fitting TRBD2. The length of the CDR3 is 15 residues. Germline CDR1 MNHNS, CDR2 SASEGT. Trimming removed 5 bases from V and 4 bases from J; junction bases left unmatched: 8. The CDR3 DNA reads as TGTGCCAGCAGTCTACGGGAGGTCGGGTACAATGAGCAGTTCTTC. This sequence encodes CASSLREVGYNEQFF.

CDR3 nucleotides: TGTGCCAGCAGCCGACCGGGACAGGGTTCGAGGACTGAAGCTTTCTTT. Its protein product is CASSRPGQGSRTEAFF. V gene TRBV6-5 combines with J gene TRBJ1-1; 9 nucleotides line up with TRBD1. This CDR3 comprises 16 residues. Trimming cost V 6 bases and J 5 bases; bases outside gene matches: 13. Germline V gene data show CDR1 as MNHEY and CDR2 as SVGAGI.

This clonotype was detected ten times or more. The chain employs TRBV29-1 and TRBJ2-7, with D perhaps matching TRBD1 (5 bases). Germline V gene data show CDR1 as SQVTM and CDR2 as ANQGSEA. V lost 7 bases and J lost 3, with 16 bases in between. This CDR3 comprises 13 residues. The DNA for the CDR3 is TGCAGCGCCAGACAGAGTGAGAACTACGAGCAGTACTTC. Protein product: CSARQSENYEQYF.

With respect to this clonotype: Its ends do not fully match the called genes, so a read error is possible. The chain recombines TRBV6-5 with TRBJ2-7, with 7 bases that match TRBD1. Germline V gene lookup returns CDR1 MNHEY and CDR2 SVGAGI. This CDR3 is 16 amino acids long. Written as DNA, the CDR3 is TGTGCCGGCAGTTACTCGAATTTCGACAGGGCTGCCGAGCAGTACTTC. It is translated as CAGSYSNFDRAAEQYF.

The chain couples TRBV30 to TRBJ2-4; D not certain. V was cut by 0 bases and J by 0 bases, with 9 bases left in between. Germline CDR1 is GTSNPN and CDR2 is SVGIG (reference sequence). This CDR3 spans 15 amino acids. Here the CDR3 reads CAWSVDGLAKNIQYF. The CDR3 DNA is TGTGCCTGGAGTGTAGACGGGTTAGCCAAAAACATTCAGTACTTC.

V and J are TRBV6-6 and TRBJ2-7, with 8 bases aligning to TRBD1. Germline CDR1 is MNHNY and CDR2 is SVGAGI (reference sequence). V was pared by 5 bases and J by 1 base, with 10 bases of the junction left unmatched. The CDR3 runs to 16 residues. The CDR3 coding sequence is TGTGCCAGCAGTCCCGGCGGACAGGGAATTTCCTACGAGCAGTACTTC. Amino acids: CASSPGGQGISYEQYF.

This clonotype was detected once. V usage is TRBV5-1 and J usage is TRBJ2-5, with D tentatively TRBD2 (6 bases). The J call is uncertain, as TRBJ2-7 better fits the DNA end. CDR3 length equals 14 residues. Looked up from germline, CDR1 is SGHRS and CDR2 is YFSETQ. The CDR3 is CASSLIAEKYEQYF. CDR3 nucleotide sequence: TGCGCCAGCAGCTTAATAGCGGAGAAGTACGAGCAGTACTTC.

This clonotype has more than one count but fewer than ten. V and J are TRBV20-1 and TRBJ1-1; no reliable D call. V dropped 3 bases and J dropped 3 bases, with 8 bases sitting between them. Germline loops: CDR1 DFQATT, CDR2 SNEGSKA (reference sequence). The CDR3 runs 12 residues. The CDR3 nucleotides are TGCAGTGCTAGCAGTAGTGACACTGAAGCTTTCTTT. Encoded protein: CSASSSDTEAFF.

This clonotype was seen only a few times. The V and J genes are TRBV5-1 and TRBJ1-4; unclear D gene. Between the trimmed V and J ends, which lost 2 bases and 1 base, there was a span of 9 bases. CDR1 is SGHRS and CDR2 is YFSETQ in the germline V gene. The CDR3 contains 15 residues. The CDR3 DNA is TGCGCCAGCAGCTTCACGGCGGAAACTAATGAAAAACTGTTTTTT. Its translation: CASSFTAETNEKLFF.